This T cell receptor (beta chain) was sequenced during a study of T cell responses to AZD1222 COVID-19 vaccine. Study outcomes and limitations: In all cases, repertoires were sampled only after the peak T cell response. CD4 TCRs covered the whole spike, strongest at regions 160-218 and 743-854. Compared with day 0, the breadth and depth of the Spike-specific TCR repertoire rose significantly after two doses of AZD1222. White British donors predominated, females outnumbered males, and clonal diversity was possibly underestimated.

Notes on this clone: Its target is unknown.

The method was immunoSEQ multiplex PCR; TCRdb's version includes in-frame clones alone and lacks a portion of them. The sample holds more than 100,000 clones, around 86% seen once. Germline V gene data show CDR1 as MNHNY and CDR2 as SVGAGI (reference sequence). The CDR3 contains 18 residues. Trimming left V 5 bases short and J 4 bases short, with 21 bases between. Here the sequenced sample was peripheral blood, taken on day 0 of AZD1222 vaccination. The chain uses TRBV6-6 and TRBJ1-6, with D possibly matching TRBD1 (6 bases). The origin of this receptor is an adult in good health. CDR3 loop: CASSPYPITGKYNSPLHF. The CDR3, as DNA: TGTGCCAGCAGTCCTTATCCTATTACAGGGAAATATAATTCACCCCTCCACTTT.